The sequence of this T cell receptor beta chain was determined in a study of T cell repertoires in cytomegalovirus infection. This clonotype was seen ten or more times. This CDR3 is built from 15 residues. Germline values: CDR1 SGHNT, CDR2 YENEEA. The V segment lost 5 bases and the J segment 6 bases; nucleotides outside the gene matches: 5. TCRdb processed the reads anew with MiXCR; each CDR3 protein has one entry. The sample has roughly 230,000 distinct CDR3 sequences, roughly 6.5% seen once. The TCR comes from a human donor in good health (CMV status not recorded). Some clones in this sample may be carry-over from other donors' samples. Sequencing was carried out using PBMCs. This chain connects TRBV11-3 to TRBJ2-1; 12 nucleotides match TRBD2. Here the CDR3 DNA reads TGTGCCAGCAGCGAACTAGCGGGGGGACTCAATGAGCAGTTCTTC. Translating gives CASSELAGGLNEQFF.